This TCR beta chain was identified during a study of T cell responses to AZD1222 COVID-19 vaccine. Study-wide results and limits: Spike-specific TCR repertoires showed rising breadth and depth after two AZD1222 doses. None of the repertoires were sampled until the peak T cell response had passed.

This clone was picked up a small number of times. No antigen is known for it. Clones were read by immunoSEQ multiplex PCR, and TCRdb kept only the in-frame ones, dropping some. Counted here are some 100,000 clones, roughly 84% occurring once; the ten biggest clones make up more than 1.2%. V was clipped by 3 bases and J by 0 bases, with 11 bases between them. Germline CDR1 reads KGHSH; CDR2 reads LQKENI. The CDR3 is 15 amino acids. The clonotype was recovered from an adult in good health. The specimen comprised peripheral blood, sampled on day 0 of AZD1222 vaccination. The V gene is TRBV18, the J gene TRBJ1-2, with D possibly being TRBD1 (6 bases). The CDR3 loop reads CASSPSGTPNYGYTF. The CDR3 DNA follows: TGTGCCAGCTCACCTTCCGGGACACCTAACTATGGCTACACCTTC.